This record looks at one T cell receptor beta chain sequence and its context. Its antigen remains unidentified. These data originate in a study of cytomegalovirus exposure and HLA in healthy donors. The wider study: The roughly 120 validation repertoires were reported in a later analysis to have been generated on the same platform as the approximately 700 first-cohort repertoires.

The method was immunoSEQ multiplex PCR; TCRdb's version includes in-frame clones alone and lacks a portion of them. The sample has about 71,000 clones, approximately 94% seen once. Findings and limits, study-wide: Most TCR sequences proved rare, with some public TCRs found in many donors. The study put 150 to 200 TCR beta chains on its list as cytomegalovirus-associated.

Trimming at V came to 0 bases and at J to 7 bases, leaving 8 bases not matched to a gene. Germline V gives CDR1 SQVTM, CDR2 ANQGSEA. The CDR3 covers 14 residues. The specimen sequenced was PBMCs. The chain joins TRBV29-1 to TRBJ1-2, with 7 positions matching TRBD1. The TCR sequence derives from a woman between 18 and 30 years old in good health and CMV-seronegative. The CDR3 DNA sequence: TGCAGCGTTGAAGAAACGGCAGGGGGAGGTGGCTACACCTTC. Translating gives CSVEETAGGGGYTF. The variable domain in full, with the rest retrieved from reference TRBV29-1 and TRBJ1-2, is SAVISQKPSRDICQRGTSLTIQCQVDSQVTMMFWYRQQPGQSLTLIATANQGSEATYESGFVIDKFPISRPNLTFSTLTVSNMSPEDSSIYLCSVEETAGGGGYTFGSGTRLTVV.